A single T cell receptor beta chain is shown here with its context. This clonotype was recorded a few times. The antigen this receptor binds is unknown. Per-nucleotide qualities are absent, and no much larger clonotype sits a single base away. The CDR3 runs 13 residues from the cysteine to the phenylalanine. The kept DNA is CDR3 alone, 39 bases in frame from the first base. Per the germline V gene, MNHEY is the CDR1 and SVGAGI is the CDR2. Relative to germline, V is 6 bases shorter and J is 3 bases shorter, with 12 bases between their ends. Set within a cohort of healthcare workers in London, UK, this nested case-control study involved weekly PCR testing of nasopharyngeal swabs along with blood sampling. Healthcare workers were recruited during the week of the UK lockdown, between 23 and 31 March 2020, and followed weekly for up to 16 weeks. These data originate in a study of early T cells in non-severe SARS-CoV-2 infection (dated by TCRdb to the early 2020s). About the study as a whole: Because TCR sequencing relied on bulk RNA taken from unsorted whole blood, pairing of alpha and beta chains was not possible. General study outcomes and caveats: Matching against VDJdb was skewed toward anti-spike CD8 responses, likely underestimated virus-specific expansions, and missed private and CD4 specificities.

Library preparation was by 5' RACE. For sequencing, a NextSeq 500 was employed. The TCR library protocol attached unique molecular identifiers to individual cDNA molecules to correct for sequencing error and PCR bias. Both TCR alpha and beta chains were sequenced, and tight co-correlation was observed between alpha and beta sequence abundances in each sample. Under the source paper's analysis protocol: Decombinator V4 was used to perform V gene, J gene and CDR3 annotation of TCR sequences. Expanded TCRs were defined as changing significantly between any two time points under a Poisson model with p below 0.0001. TCR abundances were normalised to the total number of TCRs sequenced per sample and expressed as counts per million. TRAV1-2 paired with TRAJ12, TRAJ20 or TRAJ33 defined MAIT TCRs, while TRAV10 paired with TRAJ18 defined iNKT TCRs. VDJdb, accessed 1 November 2021, was searched for CMV, EBV and SARS-CoV-2 annotated TCRs, with TCRs annotated for multiple antigens excluded. Using fastp at Q25 and MiXCR, TCRdb reprocessed the public reads and kept productive beta chains. Rows matching on CDR3 protein sequence are summarized as one entry with the most common DNA and genes. The V and J calls here are based on TCRdb, not the publication. Here the sample has around 81,000 distinct CDR3 sequences; 14% to 15% occur a single time. Of the sample, 10% to 11% falls within the top ten clones.

The clonotype comes from an adult who was a healthcare worker with PCR-confirmed SARS-CoV-2 infection or an uninfected control (not recorded which). Rearrangement joined TRBV6-5 to TRBJ2-7; TRBD1 is perhaps the D gene, given 5 matching bases. Material: whole blood. CDR3 region: CASSSGQIYEQYF. In nucleotides, the sequence is TGTGCCAGCAGCTCTGGACAAATCTACGAGCAGTACTTC.